The sequence of this T cell receptor (beta chain) was determined in a study of blood T cell repertoires in COVID-19. The V gene's germline CDR1 is SGHNT and CDR2 YENEEA. Germline trimming cut 2 bases from V and 8 bases from J; bases unmatched to any gene: 10. The CDR3 consists of 15 residues. Original processing notes: How many nucleated cells were present was estimated from reference gene primer amplification. The protocol was immunoSEQ multiplex PCR, while the TCRdb copy is restricted to in-frame clones and leaves out a portion. V and J calls and clone size are those listed in that table; D and trimming were worked out from the DNA. The profile covers just over 300,000 clones, with roughly 86% appearing a single time and 1.5% to 2% taken by the ten largest. While infection was still active, Seattle patients were enrolled and then followed longitudinally.

This clonotype was sampled from a woman under 40 with COVID-19, enrolled during active disease. The chain employs TRBV11-3 and TRBJ1-1; 8 bases agree with TRBD1. Sequenced sample: peripheral blood. The CDR3 protein is CASSLRGRGQGEAFF. In DNA, the CDR3 is TGTGCCAGCAGCTTACGAGGTCGCGGACAGGGAGAAGCTTTCTTT.